These T cell receptor beta chains were read from a single sample in a study of cytomegalovirus exposure and HLA in healthy donors. Repertoires were generated with immunoSEQ multiplex PCR, while TCRdb's copy carries only in-frame clones and drops some. The sample contains about 140,000 clones, around three fifths of which appear only once. Sequenced material: PBMCs. These receptors all stem from a woman between 40 and 50 years old in good health and CMV-seronegative. The CDR3 runs from the conserved cysteine through the conserved F or W. D genes are given only for firm matches. The size field is filled for only some rows; it gives once, few, many or a size class.

V gene	J gene	D gene	clone size	CDR3 protein	CDR3 DNA
TRBV6-1	TRBJ2-3	TRBD2	NA	CASSSGGLDTQYF	TGTGCCAGCAGCAGCGGGGGCCTTGATACGCAGTATTTT
TRBV5-6	TRBJ2-2	NA	NA	CASSLEGGLTGELFF	TGTGCCAGCAGCTTGGAAGGAGGGTTGACGGGGGAGCTGTTTTTT
TRBV18	TRBJ1-1	NA	once	CASSQFKGDVAEAFF	TGTGCCAGCTCCCAGTTTAAGGGGGATGTAGCTGAAGCTTTCTTT
TRBV19	TRBJ1-2	TRBD1	NA	CASSIRGLGGPSYGYTF	TGTGCCAGTAGTATAAGAGGTTTAGGGGGCCCGTCCTATGGCTACACCTTC
TRBV2	TRBJ2-1	TRBD2	NA	CASSEAGGSYNEQFF	TGTGCCAGCAGTGAAGCGGGGGGGAGCTACAATGAGCAGTTCTTC
TRBV2	TRBJ2-5	TRBD1	once	CASRLTQGPQETQYF	TGTGCCAGCCGTCTCACACAGGGGCCCCAAGAGACCCAGTACTTC
TRBV5-4	TRBJ1-6	NA	NA	CASSLDPVNSPLHF	TGTGCCAGCAGCTTGGATCCAGTAAATTCACCCCTCCACTTT
TRBV18	TRBJ1-2	NA	NA	CASSPYTGTYGYTF	TGTGCCAGCTCGCCTTATACAGGTACCTATGGCTACACCTTC
TRBV7-2	TRBJ1-2	NA	NA	CASSLGAGYTF	TGTGCCAGCAGCTTAGGGGCTGGCTACACCTTC
TRBV10-3	TRBJ2-5	TRBD1	few	CAISAGGTGQQETQYF	TGTGCCATCAGTGCTGGAGGGACAGGGCAGCAAGAGACCCAGTACTTC
TRBV30	TRBJ2-2	TRBD1	few	CAWRYRGRGTGELFF	TGTGCCTGGCGATACAGGGGGCGCGGCACCGGGGAGCTGTTTTTT
TRBV4-3	TRBJ2-5	NA	NA	CASSQEVAETQYF	TGCGCCAGCAGCCAAGAAGTAGCAGAGACCCAGTACTTC
TRBV27	TRBJ1-5	TRBD1	NA	CASSLGGTVRNQPQHF	TGTGCCAGCAGTTTAGGAGGGACAGTTCGCAATCAGCCCCAGCATTTT
TRBV9	TRBJ2-5	TRBD2	NA	CASSGAYGGAVETQYF	TGTGCCAGCAGCGGCGCCTACGGGGGGGCGGTAGAGACCCAGTACTTC
TRBV9	TRBJ2-2	NA	NA	CASSVHGGRVPGELFF	TGTGCCAGCAGCGTCCACGGGGGGCGCGTTCCCGGGGAGCTGTTTTTT
TRBV9	TRBJ1-2	TRBD1	once	CASNPGDRAYGYTF	TGTGCCAGCAACCCAGGGGACAGGGCCTATGGCTACACCTTC